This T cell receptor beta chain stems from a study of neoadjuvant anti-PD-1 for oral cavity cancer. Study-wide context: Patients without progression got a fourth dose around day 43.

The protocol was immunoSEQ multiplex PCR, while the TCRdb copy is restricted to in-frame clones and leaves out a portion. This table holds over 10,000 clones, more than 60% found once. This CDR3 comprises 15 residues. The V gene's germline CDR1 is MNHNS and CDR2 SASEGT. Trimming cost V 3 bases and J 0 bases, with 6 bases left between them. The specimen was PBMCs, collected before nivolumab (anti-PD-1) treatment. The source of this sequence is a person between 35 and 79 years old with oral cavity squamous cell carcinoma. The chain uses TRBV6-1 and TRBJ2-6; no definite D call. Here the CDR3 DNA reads TGTGCCAGCAGTGAGAGGTCCTCTGGGGCCAACGTCCTGACTTTC. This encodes CASSERSSGANVLTF.